The 30 T cell receptor beta chains given below trace back to one sample, sequenced in a study of beta chain features in type 1 diabetes. What these receptors recognize is not known. Notes on the study in general: Within each of all four CD4+ subsets, Type 1 diabetes patients had TCRB CDR3s that were moderately but significantly shorter.

Expressed TCRB transcripts were sequenced, since all the RNA that had been isolated was reverse transcribed. Assay: immunoSEQ multiplex PCR; the TCRdb copy retains only in-frame clones and omits some. Of some 360,000 clones listed, over 8.5% are singletons. The specimen was central memory CD4+ T cells from blood. These receptors all stem from a man in his thirties or forties with type 1 diabetes.

This sequence joins TRBV7-2 and TRBJ2-7; D is ambiguous. TRBJ2-1 matches the DNA end more closely, so the J call is doubtful. From germline, CDR1 is SGHTA and CDR2 FQGNSA. This CDR3 has 15 amino acids. The chain's CDR3 is CASSPRRSSYNEQFF. CDR3 bases: TGTGCCAGCAGCCCTCGGCGTAGCTCCTACAATGAGCAGTTCTTC.

This clone came up a few times. The chain is built from TRBV28 and TRBJ1-5, with 8 bases aligning to TRBD1. V gave up 7 bases and J gave up 4 bases; unmatched junction bases: 15. Per germline, CDR1 MDHEN and CDR2 SYDVKM. The CDR3 is made up of 17 amino acids. For the CDR3, the DNA is TGTGCCAGCACTAGCCGATCCAGGGGGCTCAGGAATCAGCCCCAGCATTTT. Translating it yields CASTSRSRGLRNQPQHF.

The V call is TRBV6-6, the J call TRBJ2-1, with 8 bases aligning to TRBD1. This CDR3 contains 15 residues. V trimming: 0 bases; J trimming: 9 bases; junction bases outside the gene matches: 7. Germline assignment: CDR1 MNHNY and CDR2 SVGAGI (reference sequence). CDR3 sequence: CASSYSQGGMSEQFF. CDR3 nucleotide sequence: TGTGCCAGCAGTTACTCACAGGGGGGAATGAGTGAGCAGTTCTTC.

The J gene is TRBJ2-5, the V gene TRBV7-7, with a weak D call TRBD1 (6 bases). The germline gives CDR1 SSHAT, CDR2 FNYEAQ (reference sequence). Between the trimmed V and J ends, which lost 6 bases and 2 bases, there was a span of 16 bases. This CDR3 comprises 15 residues. Here the CDR3 DNA reads TGTGCCAGCAGGTCTACTCAGGGGAATCAAGAGACCCAGTACTTC. Amino acid sequence: CASRSTQGNQETQYF.

In its sample, this clone was seen a few times. The chain is built from TRBV7-9 and TRBJ2-7; TRBD2 aligns across 9 bases. With V trimmed by 3 bases and J by 1 base, 1 base remained unmatched. The length of the CDR3 is 14 residues. CDR1 and CDR2 (germline): SEHNR, FQNEAQ (reference sequence). This CDR3 reads CASSFSGGSYEQYF. DNA of the CDR3: TGTGCCAGCAGCTTTAGCGGGGGTTCCTACGAGCAGTACTTC.

This chain links TRBV30 with TRBJ2-1; TRBD1 agrees at 9 bases. Per germline, CDR1 GTSNPN and CDR2 SVGIG (reference sequence). The CDR3 is 14 residues long. Unmatched junction bases numbered 6, after V lost 4 bases and J lost 5 bases. The CDR3 sequence: CAWMRRDRDNEQFF. The DNA of the CDR3 is TGTGCCTGGATGCGCCGGGACAGGGACAATGAGCAGTTCTTC.

This clone was counted between two and nine times. This rearrangement joins TRBV7-9 to TRBJ1-2; D is undetermined. The CDR3 covers 12 residues. Trimming took 2 bases from V and 8 from J, leaving 9 bases between them. Germline CDR1 and CDR2: SEHNR and FQNEAQ (reference sequence). The CDR3 region is CASSLFARGYTF. The DNA for the CDR3 is TGTGCCAGCAGCTTATTTGCTAGGGGCTACACCTTC.

The genes are TRBV28 and TRBJ1-4; maybe TRBD1 (6 bases). Trimming left V 7 bases short and J 10 bases short, with 16 bases between. This CDR3 has 13 residues. Germline V CDR1 and CDR2: MDHEN, SYDVKM. CDR3 region: CASNGQSEGKLFF. Here the CDR3 DNA reads TGTGCCAGCAATGGACAGTCGGAGGGAAAACTGTTTTTT.

In DNA form, the CDR3 reads TGTGCCAGCAGTCCAAGGACAATTAGCACAGATACGCAGTATTTT. Translation: CASSPRTISTDTQYF. This chain uses TRBV6-4 with TRBJ2-3; tentative D call: TRBD1 (5 bases). Trimming took off 5 bases at V and 0 bases at J, with 12 bases between the two ends. Germline V gives CDR1 MRHNA, CDR2 SNTAGT. This CDR3 is 15 amino acids long.

This clone occurred a few times. This chain joins TRBV27 and TRBJ2-7; the D gene could be TRBD1 or TRBD2 (5 bases each). CDR1 and CDR2 (germline): MNHEY, SMNVEV (reference sequence). V lost 4 bases to trimming and J lost 5 bases, with 18 bases between them. The CDR3 runs to 15 residues. The CDR3 DNA follows: TGTGCCAGCAGTTCTATCTTGAGGGGTGGCGACGAGCAGTACTTC. Protein: CASSSILRGGDEQYF.

This chain connects TRBV2 to TRBJ2-7; 7 nucleotides align to TRBD2. The V and J ends lost 6 bases and 0 bases, in that order; junction bases with no gene match: 5. Germline CDR1 is SNHLY and CDR2 is FYNNEI. The CDR3 runs to 14 residues. The CDR3 nucleotides read TGTGCCAGCAGGCGGGGGAGTAGCTCCTACGAGCAGTACTTC. Its protein is CASRRGSSSYEQYF.

Regarding this clone: Other DNA variants within this sample encode the same CDR3. V and J are TRBV25-1 and TRBJ2-3; D perhaps matches TRBD1 (5 bases). V dropped 3 bases and J dropped 4 bases, with 8 bases sitting between them. Per the germline V gene, CDR1 is MGHDK and CDR2 is SYGVNS. The CDR3 is 13 amino acids. The CDR3 bases are TGTGCCAGCAGTGACCAAGGGGCAGATACGCAGTATTTT. Amino acid sequence: CASSDQGADTQYF. The whole variable domain, remainder taken from reference TRBV25-1 and TRBJ2-3, is EADIYQTPRYLVIGTGKKITLECSQTMGHDKMYWYQQDPGMELHLIHYSYGVNSTEKGDLSSESTVSRIRTEHFPLTLESARPSHTSQYLCASSDQGADTQYFGPGTRLTVL.

The chain joins TRBV7-2 to TRBJ1-2; D not certain. CDR3 length: 15 residues. V shed 1 base and J shed 2 bases, with 11 bases lying between them. Germline V lookup: CDR1 SGHTA, CDR2 FQGNSA. CDR3 in amino acids: CASSLGSGSNYGYTF. CDR3 coding DNA: TGTGCCAGCAGCTTAGGTTCGGGGTCCAACTATGGCTACACCTTC. Complete variable domain (other parts from reference TRBV7-2 and TRBJ1-2): GAGVSQSPSNKVTEKGKDVELRCDPISGHTALYWYRQSLGQGLEFLIYFQGNSAPDKSGLPSDRFSAERTGGSVSTLTIQRTQQEDSAVYLCASSLGSGSNYGYTFGSGTRLTVV.

This clone was seen at least ten times. This chain uses TRBV6-5 with TRBJ1-2; 7 bases are shared with TRBD1. This CDR3 comprises 14 residues. The V gene end was trimmed by 0 bases and the J gene end by 4 bases; junction bases not matched to a gene: 2. Germline assignment: CDR1 MNHEY and CDR2 SVGAGI. CDR3: CASSYSGQRYGYTF. The CDR3 region has the DNA TGTGCCAGCAGTTACTCGGGACAGCGCTATGGCTACACCTTC.

The chain carries TRBV28 and TRBJ1-3, with TRBD1 as a possible D gene (5 bases). V lost 3 bases and J 7 bases, leaving 16 bases between the germline ends. Per germline, CDR1 MDHEN and CDR2 SYDVKM. The length of the CDR3 is 15 residues. CDR3 bases: TGTGCCAGCAGTTTGGGGAGTGGAGCAGGGAACACCATATATTTT. Translated, it gives CASSLGSGAGNTIYF.

Many counts were recorded for this clone. The J gene is TRBJ1-5, the V gene TRBV2, with a weak D call TRBD1 (6 bases). In germline, CDR1 is SNHLY, CDR2 FYNNEI. Trimming removed 8 bases at V and 1 base at J, with 12 bases between. This CDR3 region has 14 residues. CDR3 amino acids: CASRQETSNQPQHF. CDR3 bases: TGTGCCAGCCGACAGGAGACAAGCAATCAGCCCCAGCATTTT.

The chain combines TRBV15 with TRBJ1-5; D is possibly TRBD1 (5 bases). The CDR3 is 14 amino acids. Germline lookup yields CDR1 LNHNV and CDR2 YYDKDF (reference sequence). V was pared by 3 bases and J by 4 bases, with 10 bases between. CDR3 nucleotide sequence: TGTGCCACCAGCAGGGACACCCAAAATCAGCCCCAGCATTTT. Its translation is CATSRDTQNQPQHF.

This clone was detected many times. The chain recombines TRBV7-8 with TRBJ1-3, with D maybe TRBD1 (5 bases). Germline-derived CDR1 and CDR2 are SGHVS and FQNEAQ. V lost 4 bases to trimming and J lost 0 bases, with 13 bases between them. The CDR3 totals 16 residues. The CDR3 DNA reads TGTGCCAGCAGCTCCCTCTTCGGGGGCTCTGGAAACACCATATATTTT. It is translated as CASSSLFGGSGNTIYF. Full variable domain (outside the CDR3, taken from reference TRBV7-8 and TRBJ1-3): GAGVSQSPRYKVAKRGQDVALRCDPISGHVSLFWYQQALGQGPEFLTYFQNEAQLDKSGLPSDRFFAERPEGSVSTLKIQRTQQEDSAVYLCASSSLFGGSGNTIYFGEGSWLTVV.

The J gene is TRBJ1-1, the V gene TRBV2; D may be TRBD1 (6 bases). Germline assignment: CDR1 SNHLY and CDR2 FYNNEI. Between the trimmed V and J ends, which lost 0 bases and 11 bases, there was a span of 16 bases. The length of the CDR3 is 14 residues. CDR3 loop: CASSEAGQGRLAFF. As DNA, the CDR3 is TGTGCCAGCAGTGAAGCGGGGCAGGGGAGGTTGGCTTTCTTT.

The chain is built from TRBV6-5 and TRBJ1-1, with D hard to call. The CDR3 is made up of 13 amino acids. V was trimmed by 4 bases and J by 2 bases, leaving 8 bases between them. CDR1 is MNHEY and CDR2 is SVGAGI in the germline V gene. CDR3 in amino acids: CASSWVSNTEAFF. CDR3 sequence (DNA): TGTGCCAGCAGTTGGGTCTCAAACACTGAAGCTTTCTTT.

The V call is TRBV6-1, the J call TRBJ2-1; tentative D call: TRBD1 (6 bases). V lost 4 bases, J lost 6 bases, and 13 bases lay in between. In germline, CDR1 is MNHNS, CDR2 SASEGT. CDR3 length: 14 amino acids. The DNA for the CDR3 is TGTGCCAGCAGTGCTTCTCGACAGGTCAATGAGCAGTTCTTC. It is translated as CASSASRQVNEQFF.

This clone was detected a few times. The rearrangement links TRBV4-1 to TRBJ2-1; unclear D gene. The CDR3 length is 18 residues. Germline CDR1 MGHRA, CDR2 YSYEKL. V gave up 0 bases and J gave up 2 bases, with 17 bases separating them. CDR3 sequence: CASSQESPKADTYNEQFF. Here the CDR3 DNA reads TGCGCCAGCAGCCAAGAATCACCAAAGGCAGATACCTACAATGAGCAGTTCTTC.

The rearrangement joins TRBV29-1 to TRBJ2-7; D is possibly TRBD1 (6 bases). Germline values: CDR1 SQVTM, CDR2 ANQGSEA. The V and J ends lost 5 bases and 1 base respectively, with 12 bases between them. The CDR3 covers 13 residues. CDR3 residues: CSVTGTLSYEQYF. The CDR3 DNA reads as TGCAGCGTTACAGGGACACTATCCTACGAGCAGTACTTC.

The chain employs TRBV15 and TRBJ2-3, with 8 bases matching TRBD1. Germline V gene sequence: CDR1 LNHNV, CDR2 YYDKDF (reference sequence). This CDR3 spans 14 amino acids. V was pared by 5 bases and J by 4 bases, with 5 bases of the junction left unmatched. In DNA, the CDR3 is TGTGCCACCAGCCGACAGGGGTCGGCAGATACGCAGTATTTT. Protein sequence: CATSRQGSADTQYF.

At least ten counts were recorded for this clone. The J gene is TRBJ2-5, the V gene TRBV11-2, with D perhaps being TRBD1 or TRBD2 (7 bases each). Trimming left V 0 bases short and J 5 bases short, with 16 bases between. Germline CDR1 and CDR2: SGHAT and FQNNGV. CDR3 length: 16 amino acids. The CDR3 reads CASSLDWDSGAETQYF. As DNA, the CDR3 is TGTGCCAGCAGCTTAGATTGGGACAGCGGGGCGGAGACCCAGTACTTC.

The chain has TRBV18 and TRBJ1-1; 7 bases align to TRBD1. Germline V gene sequence: CDR1 KGHSH, CDR2 LQKENI. There are 15 residues in the CDR3. The V and J ends lost 4 bases and 1 base, in that order; junction bases with no gene match: 6. CDR3 coding DNA: TGTGCCAGCTCACTAACGACAGGGACGAACACTGAAGCTTTCTTT. Amino acid sequence: CASSLTTGTNTEAFF.

This rearrangement joins TRBV2 to TRBJ2-1, with D tentatively TRBD2 (5 bases). In germline, CDR1 is SNHLY, CDR2 FYNNEI. Deletions cut 3 bases from V and 9 bases from J, with 12 bases between. The CDR3 contains 13 residues. The CDR3 DNA follows: TGTGCCAGCAGTGATAATTACGCGGGTGAGCAGTTCTTC. Its protein product is CASSDNYAGEQFF.

The gene calls are TRBV29-1 and TRBJ2-6; no reliable D call. V lost 3 bases, J lost 0 bases, and 12 bases lay in between. Germline CDR1 is SQVTM and CDR2 is ANQGSEA. This CDR3 has 16 amino acids. For the CDR3, the DNA is TGCAGCGTTGACTTGGATCCAGTCTCTGGGGCCAACGTCCTGACTTTC. Its translation: CSVDLDPVSGANVLTF.

The sample holds a few counts of this clone. The chain joins TRBV19 to TRBJ1-5; 12 nucleotides line up with TRBD1. The junction had 6 bases not matched to a gene; V was cut back by 5 bases and J by 1 base. This CDR3 has 17 residues. The germline V gene has CDR1 LNHDA and CDR2 SQIVND (reference sequence). DNA of the CDR3: TGTGCCAGTAGTCGCGGGACAGGGGGCGGGAGCAATCAGCCCCAGCATTTT. Translated, it gives CASSRGTGGGSNQPQHF.

This clone was picked up a small number of times. The chain recombines TRBV11-1 with TRBJ2-2; D may be TRBD2 (6 bases). The CDR3 contains 15 residues. From germline, CDR1 is SGHAT and CDR2 FQDESV (reference sequence). Trimming removed 1 base from V and 0 bases from J, with 6 bases in between. The CDR3 DNA is TGTGCCAGCAGCTTAGTAGCGGCGAACACCGGGGAGCTGTTTTTT. This translates into CASSLVAANTGELFF.